The present entry profiles one TCR beta chain with its context. This sample was taken from a study of T cell changes during pregnancy in multiple sclerosis. Sequencing was performed with immunoSEQ multiplex PCR; in TCRdb, only in-frame clones are kept and a portion is missing. The sample lists around 70,000 clones; around 90% were seen once. This CDR3 contains 14 residues. The germline gives CDR1 KGHSH, CDR2 LQKENI. V trimming: 6 bases; J trimming: 5 bases; junction bases outside the gene matches: 1. The sequenced sample was CD4+ T cells from peripheral blood mononuclear cells, obtained after pregnancy. The clonotype comes from a female donor with multiple sclerosis, enrolled in a pregnancy study. The chain is built from TRBV18 and TRBJ2-1; TRBD2 aligns across 13 bases. The DNA for the CDR3 is TGTGCCAGCTCCGGACTAGCGGGAGACAATGAGCAGTTCTTC. Residues: CASSGLAGDNEQFF.